A selection of T cell receptor beta chains follows, all from one sample in a study of tissue T cells after allogeneic stem cell transplantation. Sequenced by immunoSEQ multiplex PCR; TCRdb stores in-frame clones only, minus some. This sample yields roughly 25,000 clones, of which 91% are seen a single time; 1.5% to 2.5% belongs to the top ten. The sample here was blood, taken before transplantation. These receptors all come from a male donor aged 60 or over who later had graft-versus-host disease after an allogeneic stem cell transplant. The CDR3 runs from the conserved cysteine through the conserved F or W. Each record gives: J gene, clone size, D gene, V gene, CDR3 DNA, CDR3 protein. D genes are given only for firm matches. Clone size is given for some rows only: seen once, a few or many times, or a class if the clone is expanded.

>TRBJ1-4|.|.|TRBV9
TGTGCCAGCAGCTTTGCCCCGGTCAGGGGTGAAAAACTGTTTTTT
CASSFAPVRGEKLFF
>TRBJ2-3|.|TRBD2|TRBV5-1
TGCGCCAGCAGCGTCGGGACTAGCGGGCTATCTAGCACAGATACGCAGTATTTT
CASSVGTSGLSSTDTQYF
>TRBJ2-7|.|TRBD1|TRBV19
TGTGCCAGTAGTGGGACAGGGGGGTCCGAGCAGTACTTC
CASSGTGGSEQYF
>TRBJ1-2|.|.|TRBV12-3/TRBV12-4
TGTGCCAGCAGTTTGCAGCGGTGGGATGGCTACACCTTC
CASSLQRWDGYTF
>TRBJ2-6|.|.|TRBV7-2
TGTGCCAGCAGCTTAGGTTCCCCCGCCAGGTATTCTGGGGCCAACGTCCTGACTTTC
CASSLGSPARYSGANVLTF
>TRBJ2-7|.|.|TRBV5-5
TGTGCCAGCAACGTCGTGAGGGGAGGCAACGAGCAGTACTTC
CASNVVRGGNEQYF
>TRBJ2-7|.|TRBD1|TRBV28
TGTGCCAGCAAGGGGGCGAGCTACGAGCAGTACTTC
CASKGASYEQYF
>TRBJ1-6|.|TRBD1|TRBV4-3
TGCGCCAGCAGCCAAGGATCCCTAAGACAGGGGTATAATTCACCCCTCCACTTT
CASSQGSLRQGYNSPLHF
>TRBJ2-3|.|.|TRBV6-5
TGTGCCAGCAGTTACCGTAACAGGGCCACAGATACGCAGTATTTT
CASSYRNRATDTQYF
>TRBJ2-3|once|.|TRBV5-1
TGCGCCAGCAGCTTGAGACAGATAAGCACAGATACGCAGTATTTT
CASSLRQISTDTQYF
>TRBJ2-7|.|TRBD1|TRBV4-3
TGCGCCAGCAGCCAACGGGACAGGGTATACGAGCAGTACTTC
CASSQRDRVYEQYF
>TRBJ1-2|.|TRBD1|TRBV30
TGTGCCTGGAGAGATACAGGGGGCTTTGGAGACTACACCTTC
CAWRDTGGFGDYTF
>TRBJ1-4|once|.|TRBV7-2
TGTGCCAGCAGCTTAGGTCAGACGAAAGATGAAAAACTGTTTTTT
CASSLGQTKDEKLFF
>TRBJ2-3|.|.|TRBV7-9
TGTGCCAGCAGCTGGGACGCCGGGAGTGCAGATACGCAGTATTTT
CASSWDAGSADTQYF
>TRBJ2-7|.|TRBD2|TRBV3-1/TRBV3-2
TGTGCCAGCAGCGAGTTTTCAGCGGGGGCCTCAGGGGAGCAGTACTTC
CASSEFSAGASGEQYF
>TRBJ1-2|.|TRBD1|TRBV23-1
TGCGCCAGCAGTCAATCGATGGGACAGGGAAAATCCCCAAACTATGGCTACACCTTC
CASSQSMGQGKSPNYGYTF
>TRBJ2-7|.|.|TRBV7-2
TGTGCCAGCAGCCAAACCGCCGGGATTAGGTACGAGCAGTACTTC
CASSQTAGIRYEQYF
>TRBJ1-6|.|TRBD1|TRBV10-3
TGTGCCATCAGTGAGGACAGGGGAGGCTCACCCCTCCACTTT
CAISEDRGGSPLHF
>TRBJ2-5|.|.|TRBV19
TGTGCCAGTAGTATAGACTTCCAAGAGACCCAGTACTTC
CASSIDFQETQYF
>TRBJ2-2|.|.|TRBV9
TGTGCCAGCAGCGCGGGGATATCGAACACCGGGGAGCTGTTTTTT
CASSAGISNTGELFF
>TRBJ2-5|.|TRBD1|TRBV12-3/TRBV12-4
TGTGCCAGCAGTCAACAGGGGAAAGAGACCCAGTACTTC
CASSQQGKETQYF
>TRBJ2-7|.|.|TRBV5-5
TGTGCCAGCAGCTTGGCCGTCGGGGACTCCTACGAGCAGTACTTC
CASSLAVGDSYEQYF
>TRBJ2-7|.|.|TRBV27
TGTGCCAGCAGTTTGAACCCGGCGAGGGTCGACGAGCAGTACTTC
CASSLNPARVDEQYF
>TRBJ1-2|.|.|TRBV7-9
TGTGCCAGCAGCTCAAGACCGGTTTCCTGGGAGGTCTTCTATGGCTACACCTTC
CASSSRPVSWEVFYGYTF
>TRBJ2-5|.|.|TRBV3-1/TRBV3-2
TGTGCCAGCAGCCCAACTAGGAGAGAGACCCAGTACTTC
CASSPTRRETQYF
>TRBJ2-6|once|TRBD1|TRBV18
TGTGCCAGCTCACCTGTAGTTGACAGGGTTGCTGGGGCCAACGTCCTGACTTTC
CASSPVVDRVAGANVLTF
>TRBJ1-6|.|.|TRBV19
TGTGCCAGTACCCCACTGGCCCGGAAAAGTAATTCACCCCTCCACTTT
CASTPLARKSNSPLHF
>TRBJ2-2|.|TRBD2|TRBV11-2
TGTGCCAGCAGCTGGACTAGCGGGGGGACCGGGGAGCTGTTTTTT
CASSWTSGGTGELFF
>TRBJ2-1|.|TRBD2|TRBV4-1
TGCGCCAGCAGCCAAGAGGTAGCGGGAGTATCTGAGCAGTTCTTC
CASSQEVAGVSEQFF
>TRBJ2-4|.|.|TRBV12-3/TRBV12-4
TGTGCCAGCAGAGAGGGGGGCAAAAACATTCAGTACTTC
CASREGGKNIQYF
>TRBJ2-7|.|TRBD2|TRBV9
TGTGCCAGCAGCGTAGGACTAGCCTTCTCCTACGAGCAGTACTTC
CASSVGLAFSYEQYF
>TRBJ1-2|.|.|TRBV5-1
TGCGCCAGCAGCTTGGCCGAGTCTAACTATGGCTACACCTTC
CASSLAESNYGYTF
>TRBJ1-2|.|.|TRBV7-2
TGTGCCAGCAGCTCCCAGGGTGATAGCAACTATGGCTACACCTTC
CASSSQGDSNYGYTF
>TRBJ2-5|.|TRBD2|TRBV11-2
TGTGCCAGCAGCTTACCGTCGAGCGGGGGAAAAGAGACCCAGTACTTC
CASSLPSSGGKETQYF
>TRBJ2-7|.|.|TRBV25-1
TGTGCCAGCGGGAAGGCGGGAAGCTACGAGCAGTACTTC
CASGKAGSYEQYF
>TRBJ2-7|.|.|TRBV9
TGTGCCAGCAGCGCCTCCGATCTTAGTCAGGGGCAGTACTTC
CASSASDLSQGQYF
>TRBJ1-2|.|TRBD1|TRBV5-4
TGTGCCAGCAGAGCTGGGACAGAGGGTTCGTGGGGCTACACCTTC
CASRAGTEGSWGYTF
>TRBJ1-5|.|.|TRBV27
TGTGCCAGCAGTTCTGGGGGGAATTGGATGGGTGGCAATCAGCCCCAGCATTTT
CASSSGGNWMGGNQPQHF
>TRBJ2-7|.|TRBD2|TRBV6-4
TGTGCCAGCAGTGTGGATAGCGGGTCACGCTACGAGCAGTACTTC
CASSVDSGSRYEQYF
>TRBJ2-7|.|.|TRBV2
TGTGCCAGCAGTGTAACAGTCTCCTACGAGCAGTACTTC
CASSVTVSYEQYF
>TRBJ2-2|.|.|TRBV6-5
TGTGCCAGCAGGGGGGGAAGGAGCGGCGGGGAGCTGTTTTTT
CASRGGRSGGELFF
>TRBJ1-5|.|.|TRBV10-3
TGTGCCATCAGTGCCCGAGTAGGGGATCAGCCCCAGCATTTT
CAISARVGDQPQHF
>TRBJ2-5|.|.|TRBV5-1
TGCGCCAGCACGGGGCAAGGGAGCCAGACCCAGTACTTC
CASTGQGSQTQYF
>TRBJ2-5|.|TRBD2|TRBV28
TGTGCCAGCAGTCCCGCTACTAGCGGCGAGACCCAGTACTTC
CASSPATSGETQYF
>TRBJ2-7|.|TRBD2|TRBV3-1/TRBV3-2
TGTGCCAGCAGCCAAGATCAACTAGCGGGAGCCCACGAGCAGTACTTC
CASSQDQLAGAHEQYF
>TRBJ2-1|.|TRBD2|TRBV20-1
TGCAGTGCTAGTGGGGTAGCGGGTACCAATGAGCAGTTCTTC
CSASGVAGTNEQFF
>TRBJ2-3|.|TRBD1|TRBV12-3/TRBV12-4
TGTGCCAGCAGGCCCACAGGGGGGGATACGCAGTATTTT
CASRPTGGDTQYF